The clone carrying this T cell receptor beta chain was counted many times. The source of the sample is a study of T cell clonality in common variable immunodeficiency. The repertoire was sequenced with immunoSEQ multiplex PCR; TCRdb's copy has only in-frame clones and lacks some. The table records fewer than 50,000 clones without singletons, the ten largest covering 0.68%. Sequenced sample: peripheral blood mononuclear cells. The TCR was taken from a person aged 18 to 70 in good health.

The CDR3 protein is CAISWKRGTDTQYF. The sequenced CDR3 bases are TGTGCCATCAGTTGGAAGCGGGGTACAGATACG. The chain joins TRBV10-3 to TRBJ2-3; 7 bases match TRBD2. Coverage ceases 3 residues before the CDR3 finishes, and the germline J gene fills in the end. The CDR3 is 14 residues long. The junction had 5 bases not matched to a gene; V was cut back by 5 bases and J by 3 bases. The V gene's germline CDR1 is ENHRY and CDR2 SYGVKD.